This TCR beta chain comes out of a study of technical replicates of blood from several donors. Sequencing was performed with immunoSEQ multiplex PCR; in TCRdb, only in-frame clones are kept and a portion is missing. This repertoire shows almost 90,000 clones, about 94% found once; its top ten account for 0.2% to 0.25%. J lost 8 bases, V lost 6 bases, and 8 bases had no gene match. The CDR3 has 14 amino acids. Germline values: CDR1 MNHEY, CDR2 SMNVEV (reference sequence). The receptor was isolated from a human donor in good health. This sequence joins TRBV27 and TRBJ1-4, with TRBD1 matching 8 bases. Sequenced: T cells isolated from PBMCs. This chain's CDR3 is CASSTRRGQEKLFF. CDR3 DNA sequence: TGTGCCAGCAGCACCCGCAGGGGGCAAGAAAAACTGTTTTTT.